This TCR beta chain emerged from a study of Graves' ophthalmopathy and Graves' hyperthyroidism. Overall study results and limits: A model of 13 signatures distinguished ophthalmopathy from stable hyperthyroidism at roughly 87% sensitivity and 81.08% specificity. The model predicted ophthalmopathy progression with roughly 70% sensitivity and around 72% specificity.

RNA transcripts yielded amplified TCR beta CDR3 regions. Following a first-round RT-PCR that used HTBI primers, a second-round multiplex PCR was carried out. MiXCR, run by TCRdb on the multiplex PCR reads, gives a single entry per CDR3 protein. The sample carries around 1.1 million distinct CDR3 sequences, roughly two fifths recorded once. This clonotype was seen only once. Its target is not known. A much larger clone differs by one base, so this may be a read error. The authors enrolled newly diagnosed hyperthyroidism patients aged 18 to 65 with under 2 months' duration. Symptoms, serum thyroxine and TRAb, thyroid ultrasound, and orbital computed tomography formed the diagnostic basis. The TCR sequence derives from an adult man with Graves' hyperthyroidism. Sequenced sample: peripheral blood or thyroid tissue (not recorded which).

The CDR3 protein is CSVAGTANEKLFF. In DNA, the CDR3 is TGCAGTGTCGCCGGGACAGCTAATGAAAAACTGTTTTTT. The chain recombines TRBV20-1 with TRBJ1-4, with 7 bases matching TRBD1. Germline V gives CDR1 DFQATT, CDR2 SNEGSKA (reference sequence). The CDR3 is made up of 13 amino acids. The J segment lost 3 bases and the V segment lost 7 bases, leaving 5 bases of the junction unmatched.